One sample yielded the 7 T cell receptor beta chains listed below, sequenced in a study of blood T cell repertoires in COVID-19. Clones were sequenced by immunoSEQ multiplex PCR, and TCRdb holds only the in-frame ones, with some missing. The sample lists 95,000 to 150,000 clones; 82% were seen once. The specimen sequenced was peripheral blood. The receptor set was obtained from a human donor in a cohort sampled during active COVID-19.

The chain is built from TRBV4-3 and TRBJ2-7; maybe TRBD1 (6 bases). CDR3 length equals 15 residues. In germline, CDR1 is LGHNA, CDR2 YSLEER. Trimming shortened V by 0 bases and J by 1 base, and 10 bases separated the two germline ends. CDR3 in DNA: TGCGCCAGCAGCCAAGATCGTGGACAGTCCTACGAGCAGTACTTC. As protein: CASSQDRGQSYEQYF.

The chain couples TRBV7-2 to TRBJ2-5, with 7 bases that match TRBD1. Germline CDR1 and CDR2: SGHTA and FQGNSA. The V and J ends lost 4 bases and 5 bases, in that order; junction bases with no gene match: 7. The CDR3 consists of 14 residues. The CDR3 loop reads CASSSQPQGETQYF. The CDR3 bases are TGTGCCAGCAGCTCCCAACCACAGGGGGAGACCCAGTACTTC.

The gene calls are TRBV3-1 (or the pseudogene TRBV3-2) and TRBJ2-2; 7 bases map to TRBD2. Per the germline V gene, CDR1 is LGHDT and CDR2 is YNNKEL (reference sequence). J lost 0 bases, V lost 4 bases, and 8 bases had no gene match. The CDR3 is made up of 17 amino acids. The DNA of the CDR3 is TGTGCCAGCAGCCGGCCCCCCGGACTAGCGAACACCGGGGAGCTGTTTTTT. Translation gives CASSRPPGLANTGELFF.

The CDR3 loop is CASSFQRSTSGNTIYF. DNA of the CDR3: TGTGCCAGCAGCTTTCAGCGCTCGACCTCTGGAAACACCATATATTTT. The genes are TRBV11-2 and TRBJ1-3; no clear D. CDR1 is SGHAT and CDR2 is FQNNGV in the germline V gene. CDR3 size: 16 residues. The germline V and J ends were trimmed by 3 bases and 0 bases, with 12 bases remaining between them.

This clone showed up just once. The V call is TRBV7-6, the J call TRBJ2-1, with a possible D match to TRBD1 (5 bases). The CDR3 length is 13 residues. V dropped 1 base and J dropped 10 bases, with 11 bases sitting between them. Germline CDR1 is SGHVS and CDR2 is FNYEAQ. CDR3 bases: TGTGCCAGCAGCTTAGGGTGGGGCAGGGAGCAGTTCTTC. It codes for CASSLGWGREQFF.

The V gene is TRBV28, the J gene TRBJ1-2, with a possible D match to TRBD1 (5 bases). Trimming stripped 3 bases from V and 6 bases from J, with 14 bases between. CDR1 and CDR2 (germline): MDHEN, SYDVKM. The CDR3 contains 14 residues. DNA of the CDR3: TGTGCCAGCAGTTTTGTTCCGGGGGTGAATGGCTACACCTTC. This encodes CASSFVPGVNGYTF.

The chain combines TRBV6-2 or TRBV6-3 with TRBJ1-1, with TRBD1 as a possible D gene (5 bases). Trimming removed 6 bases at V and 3 bases at J, with 8 bases between. The CDR3 is made up of 12 amino acids. CDR1 is MNHEY and CDR2 is SVGEGT in the germline V gene. CDR3 sequence reads: CASSRQYTEAFF. The CDR3 nucleotides are TGTGCCAGCAGCCGACAGTACACTGAAGCTTTCTTT.